The rows below give T cell receptor beta chains drawn from one sample of a study of T cell repertoires in cytomegalovirus infection. MiXCR, run by TCRdb on the reads, gives a single entry per CDR3 protein. The table includes around 230,000 distinct CDR3 sequences, 6% to 8% detected once. Sequencing used PBMCs. Source of these receptors: a human donor in good health (CMV status not recorded). Some clones in this sample may be carry-over from other donors' samples. The CDR3 runs from the conserved cysteine through the conserved F or W. A D gene is named only where the DNA matches it firmly. Part of the rows lack a size; the others show once, few, many or a class for expanded clones.

cdr3_nt	cdr3_aa	v_call	d_call	j_call	clone_size
TGTGCCAGCAGGGGGGGGGGGTCCTGGGCCAACGTCCTGACTTTC	CASRGGGSWANVLTF	TRBV6-1	TRBD2	TRBJ2-6	many
TGTGCCAGCAGAGCGGACTGGAGCTCTGGAAACACCATATATTTT	CASRADWSSGNTIYF	TRBV7-2	.	TRBJ1-3	many
TGTGTTTGGGGCGGGGGAAACACAGATACGCAGTATTTT	CVWGGGNTDTQYF	TRBV30	TRBD2	TRBJ2-3	few
TGCAGTGCTAGAGATGGAGCGGGGGGTTACAATGAGCAGTTCTTC	CSARDGAGGYNEQFF	TRBV20-1	TRBD2	TRBJ2-1	many
TGTGCCAGCAGTTCGAGAGGACCGGAGACCCAGTACTTC	CASSSRGPETQYF	TRBV27	.	TRBJ2-5	.
TGTGCCAGCAGCTTAGCTACTGGGGCCAACGTCCTGACTTTC	CASSLATGANVLTF	TRBV7-9	.	TRBJ2-6	many
TGTGCCAGCAGTACGGCCGGGGGGGTTTTGGGCAATCAGCCCCAGCATTTT	CASSTAGGVLGNQPQHF	TRBV6-2/TRBV6-3	.	TRBJ1-5	.
TGTGCCAGCAGTTCGCGGGGGGTCTTATCTTCCTTTGGCAATCAGCCCCAGCATTTT	CASSSRGVLSSFGNQPQHF	TRBV5-6	.	TRBJ1-5	.
TGTGCCAGCAGTCCGGGACTCGACTCCTACAATGAGCAGTTCTTC	CASSPGLDSYNEQFF	TRBV6-5	.	TRBJ2-1	.
TGTGCCAGCAGCCAAGGTTATCTGGAAACTGAAGCTTTCTTT	CASSQGYLETEAFF	TRBV3-1	.	TRBJ1-1	many
TGTGCTAGTGGTTTGGAGCCTCCGGGACCTGGCTATACGCAGTATTTT	CASGLEPPGPGYTQYF	TRBV12-5	.	TRBJ2-3	few
TGTGCCAGCAGCTCCCCCCCCGGGGAGGGTGGAGGCTACACCTTC	CASSSPPGEGGGYTF	TRBV7-9	.	TRBJ1-2	few
TGCAGTGCTAGAAAACCCGTTACAACAGATACGCAGTATTTT	CSARKPVTTDTQYF	TRBV20-1	.	TRBJ2-3	many
TGTGCCAGCAGCTTAGGGCTCATTGGCACAGATACGCAGTATTTT	CASSLGLIGTDTQYF	TRBV7-2	.	TRBJ2-3	many
TGTGCCAGCAGCCCCCCCCGTTGGGGGCGAGTGAACACTGAAGCTTTCTTT	CASSPPRWGRVNTEAFF	TRBV6-2/TRBV6-3	.	TRBJ1-1	many
TGTGCCAGCAGCTTAGCCAGGGGTGAGCAGTACTTC	CASSLARGEQYF	TRBV7-2	.	TRBJ2-7	many
TGTGCCAGCAGCCTCCCGGGACAGATGAACACTGAAGCTTTCTTT	CASSLPGQMNTEAFF	TRBV5-6	TRBD1	TRBJ1-1	many
TGTGCCAGCAGTTATTGGGACGAGACCCAGTACTTC	CASSYWDETQYF	TRBV6-2/TRBV6-3	.	TRBJ2-5	.
TGCAGTGCTAGAGATAGGCGGAAGAATACCGGGGAGCTGTTTTTT	CSARDRRKNTGELFF	TRBV20-1	.	TRBJ2-2	many
TGTGCCAGCAGCCCGGGGTGGAGAGAGACCCAGTACTTC	CASSPGWRETQYF	TRBV11-2	.	TRBJ2-5	many
TGCGCCAGCAGCCAAGAGGGACAGGGGCGCTACGAGCAGTACTTC	CASSQEGQGRYEQYF	TRBV4-1	TRBD1	TRBJ2-7	many
TGTGCCAGCGCTCCTCCCGGTACCTACGAGCAGTACTTC	CASAPPGTYEQYF	TRBV28	.	TRBJ2-7	many
TGTGCCAGCAGCTTACCTTTCTACGAGCAGTACTTC	CASSLPFYEQYF	TRBV7-8	.	TRBJ2-7	many
TGTGCCATCAGTGAGGGTGCGGGGGGGATTTACAATGAGCAGTTCTTC	CAISEGAGGIYNEQFF	TRBV10-3	TRBD2	TRBJ2-1	.
TGTGCCAGCAGAACCGGACACTCGGATTCACCCCTCCACTTT	CASRTGHSDSPLHF	TRBV6-2/TRBV6-3	.	TRBJ1-6	.
TGTGCCAGCAGTGGATTTAGCGGGGGGGTGAACGAGCAGTTCTTC	CASSGFSGGVNEQFF	TRBV28	TRBD2	TRBJ2-1	.
TGTGCCAGCAGTTTAGGGCCGCGGTACACTGAAGCTTTCTTT	CASSLGPRYTEAFF	TRBV28	.	TRBJ1-1	many
TGTGCCAGCAGCCGGTACGGGGGGGCGGTCACCGGGGAGCTGTTTTTT	CASSRYGGAVTGELFF	TRBV12-3/TRBV12-4	TRBD2	TRBJ2-2	many
TGTGCCTGGACCCCCAGCGGGAGTGAGACCCAGTACTTC	CAWTPSGSETQYF	TRBV30	TRBD2	TRBJ2-5	many
TGTGCCAGCAGTTACTCAACGACTGTCAATGAGGAGTTCTTC	CASSYSTTVNEEFF	TRBV6-6	.	TRBJ2-1	.
TGTGCCAGCAGCTCGTCCCAAGAGACCCAGTACTTC	CASSSSQETQYF	TRBV7-2	.	TRBJ2-5	many
TGCAGCGTTGAAATAGCGGGGCGTACCTACGAGCAGTACTTC	CSVEIAGRTYEQYF	TRBV29-1	TRBD2	TRBJ2-7	many
TGTGCCAGCAGCTCCCCCAGGGGGGCTGGGGAGACCCAGTACTTC	CASSSPRGAGETQYF	TRBV7-9	.	TRBJ2-5	many
TGCGCCAGCAGCTGGAGGGGACAGGGGGTCGTCCACGAGCAGTACTTC	CASSWRGQGVVHEQYF	TRBV5-1	TRBD1	TRBJ2-7	many
TGCAGCGTTGGGGACAGGGGGCTTTTTGAAGCTTTCTTT	CSVGDRGLFEAFF	TRBV29-1	TRBD1	TRBJ1-1	few
TGTGCCAGCAGCTACCGGGCGGGGAATGAGCAGTTCTTC	CASSYRAGNEQFF	TRBV7-9	.	TRBJ2-1	.
TGCGCCAGCAGCCTCGGGACTAGCGGGGCCACCTACGAGCAGTACTTC	CASSLGTSGATYEQYF	TRBV4-3	TRBD2	TRBJ2-7	few
TGCAGCGTTGAAGATCCTGGCCGTACCTACGAGCAGTACTTC	CSVEDPGRTYEQYF	TRBV29-1	.	TRBJ2-7	many
TGCGCCAGCAGCCAGACTAGTACCGAGACCCAGTACTTC	CASSQTSTETQYF	TRBV5-1	.	TRBJ2-5	few
TGCGCCAGCAGCTTGCTACAGGGGTCGGATACTGAAGCTTTCTTT	CASSLLQGSDTEAFF	TRBV5-1	TRBD1	TRBJ1-1	many
TGTGCCAGCAGATACACTACAGGGGCTGAAGCTTTCTTT	CASRYTTGAEAFF	TRBV12-3/TRBV12-4	TRBD1	TRBJ1-1	many
TGTGCCAGCAGCTCCGTGGCCGGGGGCTATGGCTACACCTTC	CASSSVAGGYGYTF	TRBV7-6	.	TRBJ1-2	many
TGTGCCAGCAGCTTTACAGGGGGCTCCTACGAGCAGTACTTC	CASSFTGGSYEQYF	TRBV7-2	TRBD1	TRBJ2-7	many
TGTGCCAGCAGTTTCAGGGGCGGCTCACCCCTCCACTTT	CASSFRGGSPLHF	TRBV6-2/TRBV6-3	.	TRBJ1-6	.
TGCAGCGCCCAACACAGGGGTGGGGGGAACGAGCAGTACTTC	CSAQHRGGGNEQYF	TRBV29-1	.	TRBJ2-7	few
TGTGCCAGCAGCCAAGGGGCTAGCGGGGGGGCCGCAAGCACAGATACGCAGTATTTT	CASSQGASGGAASTDTQYF	TRBV14	TRBD2	TRBJ2-3	few
TGTGCCACCCGACGGGATTCTAACTATGGCTACACCTTC	CATRRDSNYGYTF	TRBV6-5	.	TRBJ1-2	many
TGTGCCAGCAGCGGAATAGGATGGGAGACCCAGTACTTC	CASSGIGWETQYF	TRBV9	.	TRBJ2-5	many
TGCAGTGCTAAGCCGCTTGGGTACAACTCCTACGAGCAGTACTTC	CSAKPLGYNSYEQYF	TRBV20-1	.	TRBJ2-7	many
TGCAGCGTTTCGGACAGGGGGCAATCGGAAGGGGCCAACGTCCTGACTTTC	CSVSDRGQSEGANVLTF	TRBV29-1	TRBD1	TRBJ2-6	many
TGTGCCAGCAGCTTAGCGAGGGGAGGTGAGCAGTTCTTC	CASSLARGGEQFF	TRBV7-4	.	TRBJ2-1	few
TGTGCCAGCAGTTACTCACTCAGTCTTGGGGAGCTGTTTTTT	CASSYSLSLGELFF	TRBV6-5	.	TRBJ2-2	.
TGTGCCAGCAGCTTGGACGCAGGGAGATCGGGCACTGAAGCTTTCTTT	CASSLDAGRSGTEAFF	TRBV5-8	.	TRBJ1-1	many
TGTGCCAGCACAACCGCGGATGAAAAACTGTTTTTT	CASTTADEKLFF	TRBV25-1	.	TRBJ1-4	many
TGTGCCAGCAGAGGGGGGACGGGCACAGATACGCAGTATTTT	CASRGGTGTDTQYF	TRBV2	.	TRBJ2-3	.
TGTGCCAGCAGTCGAGGGGGCACCGATCAGCCCCAGCATTTT	CASSRGGTDQPQHF	TRBV28	TRBD1	TRBJ1-5	many